This T cell receptor (beta chain) was sequenced in a study of cytomegalovirus exposure and HLA in healthy donors. PCR used 60 Vbeta primers and 13 Jbeta primers. Sequencing used immunoSEQ multiplex PCR; TCRdb keeps in-frame clones, though not all of them. Found here are around 110,000 clones, around 64% of them singletons; the top ten hold around 8.2%. General study findings and limits: Per a later analysis, 15,000 to 20,000 TCR beta sequences showed association with HLA alleles at 0.05 false discovery rate. Previous analysis showed most TCR beta V segments were productive about 87% or about 30% of the time.

A word on this clone: Its antigen is currently unknown.

These donors, healthy bone marrow donors, were studied. Trimming stripped 1 base from V and 3 bases from J, with 12 bases between. From germline, CDR1 is SEHNR and CDR2 FQNEAQ (reference sequence). This CDR3 spans 15 amino acids. This receptor was taken from a man younger than 45 in good health and CMV-seropositive. The sample taken for sequencing was PBMCs. V gene TRBV7-9 combines with J gene TRBJ1-1; TRBD1 might be the D (5 bases). The CDR3 nucleotides read TGTGCCAGCAGCTTAGTAAAGGGGCCCTACACTGAAGCTTTCTTT. As protein: CASSLVKGPYTEAFF.